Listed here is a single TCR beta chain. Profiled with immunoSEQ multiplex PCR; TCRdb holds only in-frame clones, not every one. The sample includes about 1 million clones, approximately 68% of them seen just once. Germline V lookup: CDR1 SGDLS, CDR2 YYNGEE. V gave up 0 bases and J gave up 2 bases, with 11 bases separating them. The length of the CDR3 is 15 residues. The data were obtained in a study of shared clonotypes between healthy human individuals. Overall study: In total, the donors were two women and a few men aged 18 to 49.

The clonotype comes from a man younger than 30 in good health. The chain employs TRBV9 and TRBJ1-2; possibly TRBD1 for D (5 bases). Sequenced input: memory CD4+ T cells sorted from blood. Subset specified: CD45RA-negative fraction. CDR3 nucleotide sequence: TGTGCCAGCAGCGTAGAGGGGAGGGCCAACTATGGCTACACCTTC. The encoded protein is CASSVEGRANYGYTF.